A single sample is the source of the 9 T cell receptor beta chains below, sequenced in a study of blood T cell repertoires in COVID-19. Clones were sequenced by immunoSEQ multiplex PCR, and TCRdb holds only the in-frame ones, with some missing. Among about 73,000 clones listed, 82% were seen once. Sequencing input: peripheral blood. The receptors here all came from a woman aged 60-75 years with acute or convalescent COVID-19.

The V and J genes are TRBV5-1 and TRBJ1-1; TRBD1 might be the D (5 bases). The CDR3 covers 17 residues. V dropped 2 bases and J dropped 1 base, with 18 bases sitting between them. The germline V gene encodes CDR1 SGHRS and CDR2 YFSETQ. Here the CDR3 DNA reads TGCGCCAGCAGCTTCGGAACAGGACGCGGGACGAACACTGAAGCTTTCTTT. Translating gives CASSFGTGRGTNTEAFF.

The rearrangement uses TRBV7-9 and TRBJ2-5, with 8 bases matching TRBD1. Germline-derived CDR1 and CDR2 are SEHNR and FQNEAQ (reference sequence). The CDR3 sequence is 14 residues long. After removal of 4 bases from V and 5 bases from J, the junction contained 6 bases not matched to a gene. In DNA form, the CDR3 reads TGTGCCAGCAGCTCCGGACAGGGCCGGGAGACCCAGTACTTC. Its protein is CASSSGQGRETQYF.

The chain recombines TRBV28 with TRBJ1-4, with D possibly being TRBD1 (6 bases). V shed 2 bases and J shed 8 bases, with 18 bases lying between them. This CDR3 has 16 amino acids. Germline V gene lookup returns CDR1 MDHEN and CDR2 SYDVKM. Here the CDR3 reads CASSLRQPGQLEKLFF. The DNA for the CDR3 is TGTGCCAGCAGTTTAAGGCAACCCGGACAGCTAGAAAAACTGTTTTTT.

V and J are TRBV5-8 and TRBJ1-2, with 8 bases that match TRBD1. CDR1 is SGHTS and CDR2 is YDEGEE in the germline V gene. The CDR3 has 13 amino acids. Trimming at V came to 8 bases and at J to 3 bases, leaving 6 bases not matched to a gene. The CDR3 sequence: CASMWTGHYGYTF. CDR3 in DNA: TGTGCCAGTATGTGGACAGGGCACTATGGCTACACCTTC. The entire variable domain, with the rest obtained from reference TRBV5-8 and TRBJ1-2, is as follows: EAGVTQSPTHLIKTRGQQATLRCSPISGHTSVYWYQQALGLGLQFLLWYDEGEERNRGNFPPRFSGRQFPNYSSELNVNALELEDSALYLCASMWTGHYGYTFGSGTRLTVV.

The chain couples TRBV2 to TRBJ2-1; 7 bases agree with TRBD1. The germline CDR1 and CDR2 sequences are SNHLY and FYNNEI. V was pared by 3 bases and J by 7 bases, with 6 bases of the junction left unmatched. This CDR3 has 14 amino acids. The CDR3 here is CASSDFTGANEQFF. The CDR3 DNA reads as TGTGCCAGCAGTGACTTTACAGGGGCGAATGAGCAGTTCTTC.

The CDR3 region is CASSPHPPSSYEQYF. Here the CDR3 DNA reads TGTGCCAGCAGTCCCCACCCCCCGAGCTCCTACGAGCAGTACTTC. The chain has TRBV28 and TRBJ2-7; D gene uncertain. The CDR3 covers 15 residues. Between the trimmed V and J ends, which lost 5 bases and 0 bases, there was a span of 14 bases. Germline CDR1 is MDHEN and CDR2 is SYDVKM.

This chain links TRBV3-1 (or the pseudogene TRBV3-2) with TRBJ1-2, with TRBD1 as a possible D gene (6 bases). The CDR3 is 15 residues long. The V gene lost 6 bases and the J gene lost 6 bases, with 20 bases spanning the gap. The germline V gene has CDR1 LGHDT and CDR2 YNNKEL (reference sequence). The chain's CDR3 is CASSPRSTGFDGYTF. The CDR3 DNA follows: TGTGCCAGCAGTCCTCGCTCCACAGGGTTTGATGGCTACACCTTC.

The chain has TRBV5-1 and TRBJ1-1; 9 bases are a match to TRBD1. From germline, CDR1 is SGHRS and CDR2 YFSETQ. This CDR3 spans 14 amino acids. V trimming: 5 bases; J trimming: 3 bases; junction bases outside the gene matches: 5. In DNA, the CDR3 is TGCGCCAGCAGGAGGGACAGGGCGGACACTGAAGCTTTCTTT. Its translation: CASRRDRADTEAFF.

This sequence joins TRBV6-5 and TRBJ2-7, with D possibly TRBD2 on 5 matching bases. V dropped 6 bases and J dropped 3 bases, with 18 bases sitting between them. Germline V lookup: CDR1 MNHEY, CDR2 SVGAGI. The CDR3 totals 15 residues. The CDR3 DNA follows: TGTGCCAGCAGCGTGGGAGCCATTCCACTCTACGAGCAGTACTTC. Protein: CASSVGAIPLYEQYF.